The 2 T cell receptor beta chains below all came from one sample that was sequenced in a study of T-cell reconstitution after alpha-beta-depleted transplantation in children (dated by TCRdb to about 2016). The treatment or condition label corresponds to: allogeneic hematopoietic cell transplantation with graft depleted of TCRalphabeta T cells and CD19 B cells. Library method: PCR. The listed sequencing device is Illumina HiSeq 2500. TCR library preparation used molecular barcoding, with unique molecular identifiers applied to normalize quantification of the TCRbeta repertoire. Through fastp at Q25 and MiXCR, TCRdb rebuilt clones from the public reads, retaining in-frame beta chains. Identical CDR3 proteins give one entry, which carries the most common genes and DNA. For this sample the table gives 500,000 to 650,000 distinct CDR3 sequences, of which roughly 13% were detected only once. Around 2.2% of the sample rests with the top ten.

This material consisted of PBMCs, mostly from graft donor cells, taken 360 days after TCRalphabeta/CD19-depleted stem cell transplant. The receptors derive from a male patient aged 10 to 17 who had a stem cell transplant for acute myeloid leukemia, so the T cells may come from the graft donor.

This clonotype came up many times. The gene calls are TRBV15 and TRBJ2-7, with D unresolved. Trimming pared 3 bases from V and 2 bases from J, leaving 8 bases between. This CDR3 is built from 13 residues. Germline CDR1 reads LNHNV; CDR2 reads YYDKDF (reference sequence). This chain's CDR3 is CATSRFLAYEQYF. The CDR3 DNA follows: TGTGCCACCAGCAGGTTTTTAGCCTACGAGCAGTACTTC.

This clonotype was counted only a few times. The V and J genes are TRBV29-1 and TRBJ2-5, with D perhaps matching TRBD1 (6 bases). The CDR3 has 11 amino acids. V gave up 7 bases and J gave up 9 bases, with 15 bases separating them. Germline-derived CDR1 and CDR2 are SQVTM and ANQGSEA. The CDR3 is CSGGQSWAQYF. The CDR3 bases are TGCAGCGGTGGACAGTCTTGGGCCCAGTACTTC.